What follows is one T cell receptor beta chain and its context. Its matching antigen is unknown. Sequencing of the DNA from cultured CD4+ T cells was carried out with the Oncomine TCR Beta short-read assay. Genomic DNA was isolated from CD4+ T cells that had been cultured. Each CDR3 protein is one row after TCRdb ran MiXCR on the PCR reads. The top ten clones hold around 10% of a sample with nearly 15,000 distinct CDR3 sequences, 78% of them seen once. This sample was included in a study of vaccination and CD4 T cells after COVID-19. Across the whole study: Six male and four female convalescents took part, two of them Hispanic.

Findings of the study overall: In convalescent patients, 304 of 307 vaccine-specific clones were spike mono-reactive.

Treatment specified: approximately 9-day PBMC culture with coronavirus spike peptide pools or control peptides (ViraFEST assay). Antigen-specific T cells were expanded with peptide pools by ViraFEST, and TCRs were then sequenced. V shed 1 base and J shed 0 bases, with 7 bases lying between them. The length of the CDR3 is 15 residues. CDR1 is KGHSH, CDR2 LQKENI, per germline. The rearrangement joins TRBV18 to TRBJ1-3; D is undetermined. The starting material was CD4+ T cells from blood, cultured in vitro, obtained after SARS-CoV-2 vaccination. The source is a human donor who received a COVID-19 vaccine. Written as DNA, the CDR3 is TGTGCCAGCTCACCACAGGGAAGCTCTGGAAACACCATATATTTT. It codes for CASSPQGSSGNTIYF.